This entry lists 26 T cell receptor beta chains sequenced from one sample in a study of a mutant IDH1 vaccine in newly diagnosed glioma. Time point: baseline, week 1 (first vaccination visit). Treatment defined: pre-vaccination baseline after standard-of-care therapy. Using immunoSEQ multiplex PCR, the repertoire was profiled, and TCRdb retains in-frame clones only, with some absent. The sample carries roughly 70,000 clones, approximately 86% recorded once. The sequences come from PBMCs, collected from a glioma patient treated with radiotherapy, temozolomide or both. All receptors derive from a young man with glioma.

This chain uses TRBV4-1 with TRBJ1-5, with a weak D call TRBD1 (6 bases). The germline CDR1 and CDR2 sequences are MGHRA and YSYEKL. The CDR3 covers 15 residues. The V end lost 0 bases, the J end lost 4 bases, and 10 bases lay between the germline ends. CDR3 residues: CASSQEDRPNQPQHF. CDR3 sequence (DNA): TGCGCCAGCAGCCAAGAGGACAGACCAAATCAGCCCCAGCATTTT.

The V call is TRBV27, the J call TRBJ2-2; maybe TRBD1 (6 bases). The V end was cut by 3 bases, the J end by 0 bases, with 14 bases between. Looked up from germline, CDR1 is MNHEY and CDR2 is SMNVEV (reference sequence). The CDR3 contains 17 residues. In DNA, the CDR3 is TGTGCCAGCAGTTTCGGCCTTAGGGGGACGAACACCGGGGAGCTGTTTTTT. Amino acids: CASSFGLRGTNTGELFF.

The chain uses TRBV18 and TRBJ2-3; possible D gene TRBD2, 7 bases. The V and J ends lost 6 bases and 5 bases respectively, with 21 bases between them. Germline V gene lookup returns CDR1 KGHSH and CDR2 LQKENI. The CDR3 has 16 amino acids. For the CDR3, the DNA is TGTGCCAGCTCCCGTGTCGGTCGGGGGGCATTAGATACGCAGTATTTT. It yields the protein CASSRVGRGALDTQYF.

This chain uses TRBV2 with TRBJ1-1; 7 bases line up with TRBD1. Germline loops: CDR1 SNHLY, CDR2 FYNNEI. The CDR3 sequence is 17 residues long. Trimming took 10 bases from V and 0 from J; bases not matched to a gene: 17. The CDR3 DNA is TGTGCCAACAAACTACGCACAGGGGCGGTGATGAACACTGAAGCTTTCTTT. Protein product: CANKLRTGAVMNTEAFF. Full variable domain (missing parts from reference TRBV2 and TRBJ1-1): EPEVTQTPSHQVTQMGQEVILRCVPISNHLYFYWYRQILGQKVEFLVSFYNNEISEKSEIFDDQFSVERPDGSNFTLKIRSTKLEDSAMYFCANKLRTGAVMNTEAFFGQGTRLTVV.

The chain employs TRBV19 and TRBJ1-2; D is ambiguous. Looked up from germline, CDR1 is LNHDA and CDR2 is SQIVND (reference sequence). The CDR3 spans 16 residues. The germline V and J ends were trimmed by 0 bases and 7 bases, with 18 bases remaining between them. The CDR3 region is CASSIDKSHPIGGYTF. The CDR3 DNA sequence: TGTGCCAGTAGTATAGATAAATCCCACCCGATTGGTGGCTACACCTTC.

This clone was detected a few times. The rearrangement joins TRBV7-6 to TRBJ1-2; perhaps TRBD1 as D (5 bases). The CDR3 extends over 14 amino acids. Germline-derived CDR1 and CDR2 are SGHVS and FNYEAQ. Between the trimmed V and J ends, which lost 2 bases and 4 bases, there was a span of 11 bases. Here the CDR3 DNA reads TGTGCCAGCAGCTTACAACCCGGGACCTATGGCTACACCTTC. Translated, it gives CASSLQPGTYGYTF.

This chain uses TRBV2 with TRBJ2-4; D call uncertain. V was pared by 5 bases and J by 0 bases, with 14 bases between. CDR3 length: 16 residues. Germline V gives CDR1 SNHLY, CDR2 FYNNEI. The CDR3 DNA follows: TGTGCCAGCAGTCCCCAAGGGCAGCTAGCCAAAAACATTCAGTACTTC. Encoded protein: CASSPQGQLAKNIQYF. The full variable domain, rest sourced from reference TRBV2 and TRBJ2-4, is EPEVTQTPSHQVTQMGQEVILRCVPISNHLYFYWYRQILGQKVEFLVSFYNNEISEKSEIFDDQFSVERPDGSNFTLKIRSTKLEDSAMYFCASSPQGQLAKNIQYFGAGTRLSVL.

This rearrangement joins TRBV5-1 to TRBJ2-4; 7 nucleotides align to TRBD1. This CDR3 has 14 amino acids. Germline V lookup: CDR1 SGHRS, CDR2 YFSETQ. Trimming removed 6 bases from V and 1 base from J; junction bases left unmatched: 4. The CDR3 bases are TGCGCCAGCAAAGAGACAGGGGCCAAAAACATTCAGTACTTC. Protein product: CASKETGAKNIQYF. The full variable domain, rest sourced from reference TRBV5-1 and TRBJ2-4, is KAGVTQTPRYLIKTRGQQVTLSCSPISGHRSVSWYQQTPGQGLQFLFEYFSETQRNKGNFPGRFSGRQFSNSRSEMNVSTLELGDSALYLCASKETGAKNIQYFGAGTRLSVL.

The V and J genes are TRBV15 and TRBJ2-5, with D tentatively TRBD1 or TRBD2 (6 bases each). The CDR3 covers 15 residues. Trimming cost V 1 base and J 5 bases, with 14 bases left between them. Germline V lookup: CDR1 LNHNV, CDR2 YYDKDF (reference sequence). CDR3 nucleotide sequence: TGTGCCACCAGCAGAGTTGGGGGGCCTCGGGAGACCCAGTACTTC. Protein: CATSRVGGPRETQYF.

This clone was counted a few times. The CDR3 loop is CASSSYRGPRSNTEAFF. In DNA, the CDR3 is TGTGCCAGCAGCTCGTACAGGGGGCCGCGTTCGAACACTGAAGCTTTCTTT. J is TRBJ1-1 and V is TRBV7-9; 9 positions match TRBD1. CDR3 length equals 17 residues. V lost 4 bases, J lost 1 base, and 10 bases stayed unmatched. Germline loops: CDR1 SEHNR, CDR2 FQNEAQ (reference sequence). The full variable domain, with the rest looked up from reference TRBV7-9 and TRBJ1-1, is DTGVSQNPRHKITKRGQNVTFRCDPISEHNRLYWYRQTLGQGPEFLTYFQNEAQLEKSRLLSDRFSAERPKGSFSTLEIQRTEQGDSAMYLCASSSYRGPRSNTEAFFGQGTRLTVV.

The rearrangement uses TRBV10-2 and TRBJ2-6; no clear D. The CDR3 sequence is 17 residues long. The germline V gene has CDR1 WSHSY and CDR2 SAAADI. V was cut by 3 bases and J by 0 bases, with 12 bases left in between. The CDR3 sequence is CASSDYLTSSGANVLTF. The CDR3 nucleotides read TGCGCCAGCAGTGATTATTTAACAAGCTCTGGGGCCAACGTCCTGACTTTC.

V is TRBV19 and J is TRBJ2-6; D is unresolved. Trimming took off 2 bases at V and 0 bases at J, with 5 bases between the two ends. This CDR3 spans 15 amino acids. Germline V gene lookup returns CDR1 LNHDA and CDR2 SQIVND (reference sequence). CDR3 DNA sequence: TGTGCCAGTAGTATATTCTTCTCTGGGGCCAACGTCCTGACTTTC. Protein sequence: CASSIFFSGANVLTF.

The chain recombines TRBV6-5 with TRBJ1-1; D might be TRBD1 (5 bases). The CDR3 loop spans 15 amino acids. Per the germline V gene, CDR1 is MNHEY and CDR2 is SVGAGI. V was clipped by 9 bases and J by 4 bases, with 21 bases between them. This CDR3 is CASYLLRASGTEAFF. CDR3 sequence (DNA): TGTGCCAGTTACTTGCTCAGGGCAAGTGGCACTGAAGCTTTCTTT.

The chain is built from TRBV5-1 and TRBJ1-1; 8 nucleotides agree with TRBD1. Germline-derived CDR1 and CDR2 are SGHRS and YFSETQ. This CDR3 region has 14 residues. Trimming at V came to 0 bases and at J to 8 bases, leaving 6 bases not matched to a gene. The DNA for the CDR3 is TGCGCCAGCAGCTTGGTGGGCAGGGGGCTCGAAGCTTTCTTT. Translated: CASSLVGRGLEAFF. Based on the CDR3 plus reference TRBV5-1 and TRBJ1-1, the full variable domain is KAGVTQTPRYLIKTRGQQVTLSCSPISGHRSVSWYQQTPGQGLQFLFEYFSETQRNKGNFPGRFSGRQFSNSRSEMNVSTLELGDSALYLCASSLVGRGLEAFFGQGTRLTVV.

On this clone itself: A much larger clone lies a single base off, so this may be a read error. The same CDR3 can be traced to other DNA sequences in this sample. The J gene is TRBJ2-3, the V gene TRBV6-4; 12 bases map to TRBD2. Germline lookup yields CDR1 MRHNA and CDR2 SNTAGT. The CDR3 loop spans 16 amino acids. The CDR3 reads CASSDSSGGATDTQYF. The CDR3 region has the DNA TGTGCCAGTAGTGACTCTAGCGGGGGGGCCACAGATACGCAGTATTTT.

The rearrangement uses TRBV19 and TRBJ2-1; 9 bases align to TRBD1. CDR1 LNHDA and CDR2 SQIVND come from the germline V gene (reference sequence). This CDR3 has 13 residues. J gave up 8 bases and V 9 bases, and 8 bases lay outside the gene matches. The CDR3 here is CASTRQGEDEQFF. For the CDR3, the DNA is TGTGCCAGCACCCGACAGGGGGAAGATGAGCAGTTCTTC.

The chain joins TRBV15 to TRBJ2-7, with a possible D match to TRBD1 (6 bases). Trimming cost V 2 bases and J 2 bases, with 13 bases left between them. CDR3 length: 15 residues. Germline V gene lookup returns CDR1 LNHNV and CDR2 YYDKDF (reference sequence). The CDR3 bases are TGTGCCACCAGCAGATACCGACAGGAGGCCTACGAGCAGTACTTC. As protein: CATSRYRQEAYEQYF. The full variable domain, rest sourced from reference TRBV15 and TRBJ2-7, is DAMVIQNPRYQVTQFGKPVTLSCSQTLNHNVMYWYQQKSSQAPKLLFHYYDKDFNNEADTPDNFQSRRPNTSFCFLDIRSPGLGDTAMYLCATSRYRQEAYEQYFGPGTRLTVT.

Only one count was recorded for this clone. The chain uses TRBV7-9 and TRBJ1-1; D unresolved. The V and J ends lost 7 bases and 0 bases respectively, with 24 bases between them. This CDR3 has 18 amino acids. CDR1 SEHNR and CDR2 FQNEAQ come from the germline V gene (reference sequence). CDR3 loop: CASTPRRNREKMNTEAFF. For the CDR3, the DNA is TGTGCCAGCACGCCAAGAAGGAACAGAGAAAAAATGAACACTGAAGCTTTCTTT.

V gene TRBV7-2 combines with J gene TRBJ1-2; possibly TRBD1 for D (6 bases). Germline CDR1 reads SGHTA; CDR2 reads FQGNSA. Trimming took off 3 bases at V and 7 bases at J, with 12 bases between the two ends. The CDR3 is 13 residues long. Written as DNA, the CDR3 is TGTGCCAGCAGCTTCTGGGGGCCCCCTGGCTACACCTTC. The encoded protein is CASSFWGPPGYTF.

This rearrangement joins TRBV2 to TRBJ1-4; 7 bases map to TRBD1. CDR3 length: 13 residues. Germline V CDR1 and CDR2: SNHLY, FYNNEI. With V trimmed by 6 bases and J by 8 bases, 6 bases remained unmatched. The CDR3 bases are TGTGCCAGCAGCGGACAGGTACGAGAAAAACTGTTTTTT. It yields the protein CASSGQVREKLFF.

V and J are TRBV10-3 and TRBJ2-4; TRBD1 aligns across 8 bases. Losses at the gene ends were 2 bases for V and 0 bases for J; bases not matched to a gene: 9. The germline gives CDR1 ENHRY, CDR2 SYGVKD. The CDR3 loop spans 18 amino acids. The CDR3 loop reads CAISETPGTGVAKNIQYF. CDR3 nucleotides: TGTGCCATCAGTGAGACCCCCGGGACAGGAGTAGCCAAAAACATTCAGTACTTC.

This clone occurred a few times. DNA for the CDR3: TGCGCCAGCAGGGGAAACCTGAACACTGAAGCTTTCTTT. It yields the protein CASRGNLNTEAFF. The chain couples TRBV5-1 to TRBJ1-1; D not resolved. Germline CDR1 SGHRS, CDR2 YFSETQ. Trimming removed 5 bases at V and 0 bases at J, with 8 bases between. The CDR3 is made up of 13 amino acids.

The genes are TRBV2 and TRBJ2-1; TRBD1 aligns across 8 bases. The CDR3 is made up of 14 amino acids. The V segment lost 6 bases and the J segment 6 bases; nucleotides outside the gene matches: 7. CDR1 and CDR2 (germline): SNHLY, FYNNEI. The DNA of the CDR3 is TGTGCCAGCAGCCCGACAGGGGTTATCAATGAGCAGTTCTTC. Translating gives CASSPTGVINEQFF.

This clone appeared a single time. CDR3 in amino acids: CASNLRAGRETQYF. The CDR3 DNA sequence: TGTGCCAGCAACCTGAGAGCGGGGAGGGAGACCCAGTACTTC. The chain joins TRBV28 to TRBJ2-5, with 7 bases aligning to TRBD2. This CDR3 region has 14 residues. Germline assignment: CDR1 MDHEN and CDR2 SYDVKM. J lost 5 bases, V lost 7 bases, and 10 bases had no gene match.

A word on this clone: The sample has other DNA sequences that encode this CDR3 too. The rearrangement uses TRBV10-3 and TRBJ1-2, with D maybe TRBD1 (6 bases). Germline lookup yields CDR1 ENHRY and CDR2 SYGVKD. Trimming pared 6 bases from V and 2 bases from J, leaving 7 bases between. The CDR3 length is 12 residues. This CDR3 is CAISGQNYGYTF. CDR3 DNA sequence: TGTGCCATCAGCGGACAGAACTATGGCTACACCTTC.

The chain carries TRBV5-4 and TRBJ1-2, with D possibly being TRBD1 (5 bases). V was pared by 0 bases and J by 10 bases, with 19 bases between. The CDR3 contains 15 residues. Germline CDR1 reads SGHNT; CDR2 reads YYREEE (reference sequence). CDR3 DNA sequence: TGTGCCAGCAGCTTGGATGTACAGGACCTAAGTGACTACACCTTC. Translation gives CASSLDVQDLSDYTF.